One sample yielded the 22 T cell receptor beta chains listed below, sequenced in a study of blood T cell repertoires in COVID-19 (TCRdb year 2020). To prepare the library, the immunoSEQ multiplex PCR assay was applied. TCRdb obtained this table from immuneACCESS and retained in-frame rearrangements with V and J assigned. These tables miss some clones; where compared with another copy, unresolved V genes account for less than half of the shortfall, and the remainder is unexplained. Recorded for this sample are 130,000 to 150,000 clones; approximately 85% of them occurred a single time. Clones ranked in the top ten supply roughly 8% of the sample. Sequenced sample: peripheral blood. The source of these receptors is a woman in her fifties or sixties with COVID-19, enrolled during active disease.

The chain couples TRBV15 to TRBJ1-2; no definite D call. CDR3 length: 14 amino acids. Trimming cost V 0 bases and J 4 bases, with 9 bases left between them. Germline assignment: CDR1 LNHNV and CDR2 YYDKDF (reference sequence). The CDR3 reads CATSRDPQAYGYTF. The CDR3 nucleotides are TGTGCCACCAGCAGAGATCCCCAGGCCTATGGCTACACCTTC.

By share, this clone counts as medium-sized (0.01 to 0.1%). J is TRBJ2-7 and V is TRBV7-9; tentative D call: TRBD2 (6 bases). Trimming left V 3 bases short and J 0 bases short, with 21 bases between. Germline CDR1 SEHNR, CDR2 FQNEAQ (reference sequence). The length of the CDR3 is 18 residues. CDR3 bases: TGTGCCAGCAGCTTTTCCACTTCGGGGACCGGGAGCTCCTACGAGCAGTACTTC. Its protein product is CASSFSTSGTGSSYEQYF.

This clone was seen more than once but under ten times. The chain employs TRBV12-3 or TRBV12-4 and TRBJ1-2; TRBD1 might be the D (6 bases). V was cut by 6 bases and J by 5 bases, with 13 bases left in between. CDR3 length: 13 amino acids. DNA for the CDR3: TGTGCCAGCAGAAGCACAGGGAAATATGGCTACACCTTC. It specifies CASRSTGKYGYTF.

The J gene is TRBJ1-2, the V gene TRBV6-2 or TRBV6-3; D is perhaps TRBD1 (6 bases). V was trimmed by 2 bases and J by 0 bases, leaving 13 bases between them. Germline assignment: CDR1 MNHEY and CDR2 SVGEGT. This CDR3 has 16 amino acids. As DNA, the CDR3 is TGTGCCAGCAGTTACAGGAGACAGGATACTAACTATGGCTACACCTTC. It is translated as CASSYRRQDTNYGYTF.

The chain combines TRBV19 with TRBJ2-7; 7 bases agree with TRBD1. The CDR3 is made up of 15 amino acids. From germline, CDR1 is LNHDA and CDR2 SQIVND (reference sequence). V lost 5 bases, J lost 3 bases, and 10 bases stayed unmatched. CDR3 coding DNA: TGTGCCAGTAGTGCCTGGGGGACAGAATTCTACGAGCAGTACTTC. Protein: CASSAWGTEFYEQYF. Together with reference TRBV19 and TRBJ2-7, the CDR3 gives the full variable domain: DGGITQSPKYLFRKEGQNVTLSCEQNLNHDAMYWYRQDPGQGLRLIYYSQIVNDFQKGDIAEGYSVSREKKESFPLTVTSAQKNPTAFYLCASSAWGTEFYEQYFGPGTRLTVT.

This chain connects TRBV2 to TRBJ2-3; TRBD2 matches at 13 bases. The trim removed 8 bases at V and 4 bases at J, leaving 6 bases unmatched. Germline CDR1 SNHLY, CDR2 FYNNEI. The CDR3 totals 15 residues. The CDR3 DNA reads TGTGCCAGCGGACCGGGACTAGCGGGATCAGATACGCAGTATTTT. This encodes CASGPGLAGSDTQYF.

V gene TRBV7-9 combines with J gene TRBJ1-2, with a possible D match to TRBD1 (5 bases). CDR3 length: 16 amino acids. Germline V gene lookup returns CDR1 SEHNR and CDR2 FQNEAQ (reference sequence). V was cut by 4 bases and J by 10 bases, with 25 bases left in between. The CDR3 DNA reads TGTGCCAGCAGCTCACATCCCCTTGTAGGGGCCGCCCTCTACACCTTC. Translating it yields CASSSHPLVGAALYTF.

The CDR3 is CASSSGLAEFTDTQYF. The DNA of the CDR3 is TGTGCCAGTAGTTCAGGACTAGCGGAGTTTACCGATACGCAGTATTTT. The chain recombines TRBV19 with TRBJ2-3; 10 bases align to TRBD2. The CDR3 is made up of 16 amino acids. The V segment lost 5 bases and the J segment 6 bases; nucleotides outside the gene matches: 11. Germline V lookup: CDR1 LNHDA, CDR2 SQIVND (reference sequence).

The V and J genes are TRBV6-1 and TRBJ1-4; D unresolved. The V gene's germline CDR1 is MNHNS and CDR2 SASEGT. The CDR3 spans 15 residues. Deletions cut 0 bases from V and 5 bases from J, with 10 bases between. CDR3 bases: TGTGCCAGCAGTGAAGCGCGGAGGGTGAATGAAAAACTGTTTTTT. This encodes CASSEARRVNEKLFF.

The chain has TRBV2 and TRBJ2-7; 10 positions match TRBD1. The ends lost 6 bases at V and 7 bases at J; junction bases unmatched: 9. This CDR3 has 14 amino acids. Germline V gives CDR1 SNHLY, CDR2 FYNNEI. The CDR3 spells CASRWDRGNKEQYF. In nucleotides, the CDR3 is TGTGCCAGCAGGTGGGACAGGGGTAACAAGGAGCAGTACTTC.

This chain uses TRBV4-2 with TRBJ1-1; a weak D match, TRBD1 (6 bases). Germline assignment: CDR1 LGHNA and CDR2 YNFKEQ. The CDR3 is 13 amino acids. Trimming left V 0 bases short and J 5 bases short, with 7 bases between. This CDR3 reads CASSQDRGTEAFF. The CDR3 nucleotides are TGTGCCAGCAGCCAAGACAGGGGAACTGAAGCTTTCTTT.

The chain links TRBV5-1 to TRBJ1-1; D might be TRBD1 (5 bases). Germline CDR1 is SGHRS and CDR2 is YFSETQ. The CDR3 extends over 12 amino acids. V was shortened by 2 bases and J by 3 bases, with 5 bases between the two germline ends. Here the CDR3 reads CASSLQDTEAFF. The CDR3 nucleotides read TGCGCCAGCAGCTTACAGGACACTGAAGCTTTCTTT.

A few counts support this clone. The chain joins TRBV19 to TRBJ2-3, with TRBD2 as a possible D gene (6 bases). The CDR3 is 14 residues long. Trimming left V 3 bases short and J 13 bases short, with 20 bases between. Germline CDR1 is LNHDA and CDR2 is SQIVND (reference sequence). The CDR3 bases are TGTGCCAGTAGTATCGACCTGTCGACTAGATTAGAGTATTTT. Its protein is CASSIDLSTRLEYF.

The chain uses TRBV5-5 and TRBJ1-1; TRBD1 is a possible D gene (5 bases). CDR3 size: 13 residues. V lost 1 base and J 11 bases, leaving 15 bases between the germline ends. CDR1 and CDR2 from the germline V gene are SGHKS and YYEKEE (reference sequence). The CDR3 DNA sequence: TGTGCCAGCAGCTTGCAGGGCCCGGGCGTCGCTTTCTTT. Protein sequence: CASSLQGPGVAFF. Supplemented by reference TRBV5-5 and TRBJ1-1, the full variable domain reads DAGVTQSPTHLIKTRGQQVTLRCSPISGHKSVSWYQQVLGQGPQFIFQYYEKEERGRGNFPDRFSARQFPNYSSELNVNALLLGDSALYLCASSLQGPGVAFFGQGTRLTVV.

The CDR3 nucleotides read TGTGCCAGCAGTAACCAACGGGACAGGGTCACTGAAGCTTTCTTT. It specifies CASSNQRDRVTEAFF. V is TRBV6-5 and J is TRBJ1-1, with 9 bases that match TRBD1. The CDR3 runs to 15 residues. J gave up 4 bases and V 5 bases, and 8 bases lay outside the gene matches. The germline V gene has CDR1 MNHEY and CDR2 SVGAGI.

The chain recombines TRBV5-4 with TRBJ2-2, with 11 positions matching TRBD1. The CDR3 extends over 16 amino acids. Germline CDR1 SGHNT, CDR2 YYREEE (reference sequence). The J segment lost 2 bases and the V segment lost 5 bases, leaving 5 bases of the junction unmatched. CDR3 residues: CASSSGTGGNTGELFF. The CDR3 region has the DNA TGTGCCAGCAGTTCCGGGACAGGGGGTAACACCGGGGAGCTGTTTTTT. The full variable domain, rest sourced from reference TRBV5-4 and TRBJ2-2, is ETGVTQSPTHLIKTRGQQVTLRCSSQSGHNTVSWYQQALGQGPQFIFQYYREEENGRGNFPPRFSGLQFPNYSSELNVNALELDDSALYLCASSSGTGGNTGELFFGEGSRLTVL.

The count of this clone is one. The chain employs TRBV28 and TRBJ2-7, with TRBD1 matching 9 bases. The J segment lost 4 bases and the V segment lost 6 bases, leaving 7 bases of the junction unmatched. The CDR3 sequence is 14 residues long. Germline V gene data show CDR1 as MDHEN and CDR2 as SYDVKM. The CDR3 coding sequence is TGTGCCAGCAGATCGGACAGGGGTGGATACGAGCAGTACTTC. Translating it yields CASRSDRGGYEQYF.

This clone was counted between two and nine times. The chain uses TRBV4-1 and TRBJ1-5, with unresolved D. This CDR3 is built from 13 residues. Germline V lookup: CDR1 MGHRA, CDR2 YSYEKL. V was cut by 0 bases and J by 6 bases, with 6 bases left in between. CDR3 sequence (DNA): TGCGCCAGCAGCCAAGAATCGGGTCAGCCCCAGCATTTT. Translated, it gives CASSQESGQPQHF.

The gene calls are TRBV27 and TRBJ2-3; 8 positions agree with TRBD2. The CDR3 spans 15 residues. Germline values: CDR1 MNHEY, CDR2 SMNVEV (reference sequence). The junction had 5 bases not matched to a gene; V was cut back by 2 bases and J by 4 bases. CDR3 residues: CASSLRRGAADTQYF. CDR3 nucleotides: TGTGCCAGCAGTTTACGGCGGGGGGCTGCAGATACGCAGTATTTT.

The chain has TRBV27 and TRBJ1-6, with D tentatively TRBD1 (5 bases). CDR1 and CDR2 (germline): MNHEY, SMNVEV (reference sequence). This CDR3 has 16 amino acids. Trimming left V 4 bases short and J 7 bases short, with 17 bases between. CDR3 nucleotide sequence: TGTGCCAGCAGTTATCGGACACTTGGACGGAATTCACCCCTCCACTTT. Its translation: CASSYRTLGRNSPLHF.

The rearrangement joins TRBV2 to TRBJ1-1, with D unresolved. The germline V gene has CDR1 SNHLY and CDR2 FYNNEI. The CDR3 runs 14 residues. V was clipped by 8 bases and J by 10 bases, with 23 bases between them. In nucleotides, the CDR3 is TGTGCCAGCGAAGAAGCCCGGTCCTGGGCAGCAGCTTTCTTT. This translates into CASEEARSWAAAFF. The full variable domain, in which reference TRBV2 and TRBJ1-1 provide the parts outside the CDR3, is EPEVTQTPSHQVTQMGQEVILRCVPISNHLYFYWYRQILGQKVEFLVSFYNNEISEKSEIFDDQFSVERPDGSNFTLKIRSTKLEDSAMYFCASEEARSWAAAFFGQGTRLTVV.

The CDR3 nucleotides are TGCAGCGCTGTTGGGACAGTTTCTAATGAAAAACTGTTTTTT. Translated: CSAVGTVSNEKLFF. The V gene is TRBV29-1, the J gene TRBJ1-4; 7 positions match TRBD1. CDR3 length: 14 amino acids. The germline CDR1 and CDR2 sequences are SQVTM and ANQGSEA. Trimming cost V 7 bases and J 3 bases; bases outside gene matches: 8.